Each of the 6 T cell receptor beta chains below was sequenced from the same sample in a study of regulatory T cells in long-lasting Graves disease (dated by TCRdb to the early 2020s). The meaning of the sample's time point label: newly diagnosed GD, antithyroid drugs for less than 3 months. For both TCR sequencing and RNA sequencing, RNA was extracted from PBMCs in TRIzol. The method behind the library was multiplex PCR. The instrument was an Illumina HiSeq 4000. CDR3 regions were amplified by Arm-PCR with iRepertoire HTBI primers to construct TCR beta libraries. TCRdb reran the public reads through fastp at Q25 and MiXCR, keeping productive beta chains. Rows merge per CDR3 protein into single entries with the most common DNA and genes. The sample has under 800,000 distinct CDR3 sequences on record, approximately 15% of them singletons. Of the sample, under 20% falls within the top ten clones. The same sample was also used in a study of T cells in Graves' hyperthyroidism and ophthalmopathy.

The material sequenced was peripheral blood mononuclear cells (PBMCs), taken at new diagnosis, from a patient treated with antithyroid drugs. These TCRs come from a woman in her twenties or thirties with Graves disease. Donor details come from another sample of the same person, matched by shared clones.

The table lists this clonotype with many counts. The chain couples TRBV6-2 or TRBV6-3 to TRBJ2-6; D not certain. V was cut by 7 bases and J by 4 bases, with 14 bases left in between. CDR1 is MNHEY and CDR2 is SVGEGT in the germline V gene. The length of the CDR3 is 15 residues. CDR3 protein: CASIPGGSGANVLTF. In DNA form, the CDR3 reads TGTGCCAGCATCCCGGGCGGATCCGGGGCCAACGTCCTGACTTTC.

This clonotype was observed at least ten times. J is TRBJ2-5 and V is TRBV27, with D perhaps TRBD1 (6 bases). Germline V gene sequence: CDR1 MNHEY, CDR2 SMNVEV (reference sequence). V lost 5 bases to trimming and J lost 2 bases, with 12 bases between them. The CDR3 extends over 14 amino acids. This CDR3 is CASSPGDNQETQYF. CDR3 bases: TGTGCCAGCAGTCCCGGGGACAATCAAGAGACCCAGTACTTC.

This clonotype was counted ten times or more. This sequence joins TRBV12-3 or TRBV12-4 and TRBJ2-2; weak D call: TRBD2 (5 bases). The CDR3 length is 14 residues. V was cut by 0 bases and J by 5 bases, with 7 bases left in between. CDR3 sequence (DNA): TGTGCCAGCAGTTTAGCGAGGGTAACCGGGGAGCTGTTTTTT. Translating it yields CASSLARVTGELFF.

This clonotype was found a few times. V gene TRBV30 combines with J gene TRBJ2-3; D is unclear. V was cut by 5 bases and J by 8 bases, with 11 bases left in between. The length of the CDR3 is 11 residues. Germline V gene lookup returns CDR1 GTSNPN and CDR2 SVGIG (reference sequence). In nucleotides, the CDR3 is TGTGCCTGGGCCCCCTCCGGTACGCAGTATTTT. Translation gives CAWAPSGTQYF.

The table lists this clonotype with many counts. This chain uses TRBV2 with TRBJ2-2, with 8 bases that match TRBD2. With 4 bases clipped from V and 6 bases from J, the junction kept 10 bases outside the gene matches. This CDR3 is 16 amino acids long. Per germline, CDR1 SNHLY and CDR2 FYNNEI. The chain's CDR3 is CASSAFRTSIPGELFF. CDR3 in DNA: TGTGCCAGCAGTGCATTCAGGACTAGCATCCCCGGGGAGCTGTTTTTT.

The CDR3 DNA follows: TGTGCCAGCAGCGTCCGGGACAGGGAGGGGTACGAGCAGTACTTC. It specifies CASSVRDREGYEQYF. This rearrangement joins TRBV9 to TRBJ2-7; TRBD1 matches at 9 bases. Germline CDR1 and CDR2: SGDLS and YYNGEE. J was trimmed by 4 bases and V by 2 bases; bases with no gene match: 7. The CDR3 consists of 15 residues.